A selection of T cell receptor beta chains follows, all from one sample in a study of response to subunit inactivated influenza vaccine. Using its own MiXCR run on the RT-PCR reads, TCRdb lists one record per CDR3 protein. The sample includes about 240,000 distinct CDR3 sequences, less than 15% of them seen just once. The sequencing used non-naive T cells sorted from PBMCs, collected 14 days before vaccination. These receptor sequences come from a man aged 50 or older who received an inactivated influenza vaccine. The CDR3 runs from the conserved cysteine through the conserved F or W. The D gene is left open where the match is weak. Clone size is shown for a subset of rows, as once, few, many or a class of expanded clone.

j_call | d_call | v_call | clone_size | cdr3_aa | cdr3_nt
TRBJ2-7 | TRBD1 | TRBV6-5 | few | CASSYSGTGREQYF | TGTGCCAGCAGTTACTCGGGGACAGGGCGCGAGCAGTACTTC
TRBJ2-3 | TRBD1 | TRBV15 | - | CATSKRRDSDTQYF | TGTGCCACCAGCAAACGCCGGGACAGTGATACGCAGTATTTT
TRBJ2-7 | - | TRBV6-2/TRBV6-3 | few | CASSYGLWRVTTYEQYF | TGTGCCAGCAGTTACGGGCTCTGGAGGGTAACGACCTACGAGCAGTACTTC
TRBJ2-1 | TRBD2 | TRBV2 | few | CASSQGTSGSRQFF | TGTGCCAGCAGCCAGGGGACTAGCGGGAGTCGGCAGTTCTTC
TRBJ1-5 | - | TRBV15 | - | CATSGTGESQPQHF | TGTGCCACCAGCGGGACCGGGGAGAGTCAGCCCCAGCATTTT
TRBJ2-2 | - | TRBV18 | few | CASSPRRANTGELFF | TGTGCCAGCTCACCTCGCAGGGCGAACACCGGGGAGCTGTTTTTT
TRBJ2-7 | - | TRBV14 | few | CASSQGADSSYEQYF | TGTGCCAGCAGCCAAGGTGCCGATAGCTCCTACGAGCAGTACTTC
TRBJ2-1 | TRBD1 | TRBV3-1 | many | CASSQARGLSYNEQFF | TGTGCCAGCAGCCAAGCCAGGGGGCTTTCCTACAATGAGCAGTTCTTC
TRBJ1-4 | - | TRBV4-2 | many | CASSQRDEKLFF | TGTGCCAGCAGCCAACGCGATGAAAAACTGTTTTTT
TRBJ2-5 | - | TRBV20-1 | few | CSADPRTGQETQYF | TGCAGTGCCGACCCCCGAACAGGCCAAGAGACCCAGTACTTC
TRBJ2-1 | TRBD1 | TRBV11-2 | - | CASSLEVGQGESFSYNEQFF | TGTGCCAGCAGCTTAGAAGTGGGACAGGGAGAATCATTCTCCTACAATGAGCAGTTCTTC
TRBJ2-2 | - | TRBV20-1 | many | CSARGSLETGELFF | TGCAGTGCTAGAGGGAGCCTAGAAACCGGGGAGCTGTTTTTT
TRBJ2-2 | - | TRBV7-3 | - | CASSPTGPGELFF | TGTGCCAGCAGCCCGACAGGCCCCGGGGAGCTGTTTTTT
TRBJ2-5 | TRBD1 | TRBV20-1 | - | CSATQGARGETQYF | TGCAGTGCTACACAGGGGGCGAGAGGGGAGACCCAGTACTTC
TRBJ1-5 | - | TRBV12-3/TRBV12-4 | many | CASSFGLFNQPQHF | TGTGCCAGCAGTTTTGGTCTGTTCAATCAGCCCCAGCATTTT
TRBJ2-7 | - | TRBV5-1 | many | CASSFASRSRGSYEQYF | TGCGCCAGCAGCTTTGCTTCCAGGAGCCGGGGATCCTACGAGCAGTACTTC
TRBJ2-1 | TRBD2 | TRBV20-1 | few | CSARDYAGLAGGPSEQFF | TGCAGTGCTAGAGATTACGCGGGACTAGCGGGGGGGCCTAGTGAGCAGTTCTTC
TRBJ1-5 | TRBD1 | TRBV29-1 | few | CSVGDRRDQPQHF | TGCAGCGTTGGGGACAGGCGAGATCAGCCCCAGCATTTT
TRBJ2-3 | TRBD1 | TRBV29-1 | few | CSVEADRETEGDTQYF | TGCAGCGTTGAAGCGGACAGGGAGACGGAGGGGGATACGCAGTATTTT
TRBJ1-1 | - | TRBV4-3 | - | CASSQELGGAPKSEAFF | TGCGCCAGCAGCCAAGAGCTGGGGGGGGCGCCCAAATCTGAAGCTTTCTTT
TRBJ2-7 | TRBD2 | TRBV4-2 | - | CASSQGTEREAPYEQYF | TGTGCCAGCAGCCAAGGGACGGAGCGGGAGGCTCCCTACGAGCAGTACTTC
TRBJ1-3 | TRBD1 | TRBV15 | many | CATSLGDRGSGNTIYF | TGTGCCACCAGCTTGGGAGACAGGGGTTCTGGAAACACCATATATTTT
TRBJ2-1 | - | TRBV27 | few | CASSLSFGFNEQFF | TGTGCCAGCAGTTTATCTTTTGGGTTCAATGAGCAGTTCTTC
TRBJ2-1 | - | TRBV4-3 | many | CASSFRDLMLDEQFF | TGCGCCAGCAGCTTCCGGGACCTAATGTTGGATGAGCAGTTCTTC
TRBJ2-1 | TRBD2 | TRBV6-2/TRBV6-3 | once | CASSDSSGLGSSYNEQFF | TGTGCCAGCAGTGATTCCTCGGGACTAGGCAGCTCCTACAATGAGCAGTTCTTC
TRBJ1-5 | - | TRBV27 | - | CASSLKGTYQPQHF | TGTGCCAGCAGTTTAAAGGGCACCTATCAGCCCCAGCATTTT
TRBJ2-7 | - | TRBV20-1 | few | CSAGVGARPYEQYF | TGCAGTGCTGGCGTGGGGGCGCGTCCCTACGAGCAGTACTTC
TRBJ2-1 | - | TRBV20-1 | few | CSAQPGALAINEQFF | TGCAGTGCTCAACCTGGGGCTCTCGCCATTAATGAGCAGTTCTTC
TRBJ2-3 | - | TRBV27 | many | CASSIYPDTQYF | TGTGCCAGCAGCATCTACCCAGATACGCAGTATTTT
TRBJ1-2 | - | TRBV12-3/TRBV12-4 | few | CASNRKGAGGNGYTF | TGTGCCAGCAACAGAAAGGGCGCCGGAGGAAATGGCTACACCTTC
TRBJ1-4 | - | TRBV4-2 | few | CASSQGGGHNEKLFF | TGTGCCAGCAGCCAAGGCGGGGGCCATAATGAAAAACTGTTTTTT
TRBJ2-3 | TRBD2 | TRBV19 | few | CASSDGGSLSADTQYF | TGTGCCAGTAGTGATGGCGGGAGTCTCAGTGCAGATACGCAGTATTTT
TRBJ1-6 | - | TRBV5-1 | few | CASTPGAQTYNSPLHF | TGCGCCAGCACCCCCGGCGCGCAGACCTATAATTCACCCCTCCACTTT
TRBJ1-5 | - | TRBV20-1 | - | CSAEVGTNQPQHF | TGCAGTGCGGAGGTTGGCACCAATCAGCCCCAGCATTTT
TRBJ2-1 | TRBD2 | TRBV9 | many | CASSARTSGRSNEQFF | TGTGCCAGCAGCGCCCGGACTAGCGGGAGGTCAAATGAGCAGTTCTTC
TRBJ2-1 | TRBD2 | TRBV3-1 | - | CASSPKLAGAGGQFF | TGTGCCAGCAGCCCGAAATTAGCGGGAGCTGGTGGGCAGTTCTTC
TRBJ2-1 | - | TRBV7-2 | many | CASSQAGGYNEQFF | TGTGCCAGCAGCCAAGCGGGCGGTTACAATGAGCAGTTCTTC
TRBJ2-1 | - | TRBV18 | many | CASSSDWGDEQFF | TGTGCCAGCTCATCAGACTGGGGCGATGAGCAGTTCTTC
TRBJ2-7 | - | TRBV20-1 | - | CSAPGTGNYEQYF | TGCAGTGCCCCCGGGACTGGGAACTACGAGCAGTACTTC
TRBJ2-7 | TRBD2 | TRBV20-1 | many | CSARVRAGTILSEQYF | TGCAGTGCTAGAGTGAGGGCAGGGACTATTTTAAGCGAGCAGTACTTC
TRBJ1-2 | - | TRBV4-3 | - | CASSQDRGPPDGYTF | TGCGCCAGCAGCCAAGATCGAGGGCCTCCAGATGGCTACACCTTC
TRBJ2-7 | - | TRBV20-1 | few | CSARAITGVGGGYEQYF | TGCAGTGCTAGAGCCATCACAGGAGTGGGAGGCGGATACGAGCAGTACTTC
TRBJ2-5 | - | TRBV20-1 | - | CSASRGRETQETQYF | TGCAGTGCTAGCCGCGGGCGGGAAACACAAGAGACCCAGTACTTC